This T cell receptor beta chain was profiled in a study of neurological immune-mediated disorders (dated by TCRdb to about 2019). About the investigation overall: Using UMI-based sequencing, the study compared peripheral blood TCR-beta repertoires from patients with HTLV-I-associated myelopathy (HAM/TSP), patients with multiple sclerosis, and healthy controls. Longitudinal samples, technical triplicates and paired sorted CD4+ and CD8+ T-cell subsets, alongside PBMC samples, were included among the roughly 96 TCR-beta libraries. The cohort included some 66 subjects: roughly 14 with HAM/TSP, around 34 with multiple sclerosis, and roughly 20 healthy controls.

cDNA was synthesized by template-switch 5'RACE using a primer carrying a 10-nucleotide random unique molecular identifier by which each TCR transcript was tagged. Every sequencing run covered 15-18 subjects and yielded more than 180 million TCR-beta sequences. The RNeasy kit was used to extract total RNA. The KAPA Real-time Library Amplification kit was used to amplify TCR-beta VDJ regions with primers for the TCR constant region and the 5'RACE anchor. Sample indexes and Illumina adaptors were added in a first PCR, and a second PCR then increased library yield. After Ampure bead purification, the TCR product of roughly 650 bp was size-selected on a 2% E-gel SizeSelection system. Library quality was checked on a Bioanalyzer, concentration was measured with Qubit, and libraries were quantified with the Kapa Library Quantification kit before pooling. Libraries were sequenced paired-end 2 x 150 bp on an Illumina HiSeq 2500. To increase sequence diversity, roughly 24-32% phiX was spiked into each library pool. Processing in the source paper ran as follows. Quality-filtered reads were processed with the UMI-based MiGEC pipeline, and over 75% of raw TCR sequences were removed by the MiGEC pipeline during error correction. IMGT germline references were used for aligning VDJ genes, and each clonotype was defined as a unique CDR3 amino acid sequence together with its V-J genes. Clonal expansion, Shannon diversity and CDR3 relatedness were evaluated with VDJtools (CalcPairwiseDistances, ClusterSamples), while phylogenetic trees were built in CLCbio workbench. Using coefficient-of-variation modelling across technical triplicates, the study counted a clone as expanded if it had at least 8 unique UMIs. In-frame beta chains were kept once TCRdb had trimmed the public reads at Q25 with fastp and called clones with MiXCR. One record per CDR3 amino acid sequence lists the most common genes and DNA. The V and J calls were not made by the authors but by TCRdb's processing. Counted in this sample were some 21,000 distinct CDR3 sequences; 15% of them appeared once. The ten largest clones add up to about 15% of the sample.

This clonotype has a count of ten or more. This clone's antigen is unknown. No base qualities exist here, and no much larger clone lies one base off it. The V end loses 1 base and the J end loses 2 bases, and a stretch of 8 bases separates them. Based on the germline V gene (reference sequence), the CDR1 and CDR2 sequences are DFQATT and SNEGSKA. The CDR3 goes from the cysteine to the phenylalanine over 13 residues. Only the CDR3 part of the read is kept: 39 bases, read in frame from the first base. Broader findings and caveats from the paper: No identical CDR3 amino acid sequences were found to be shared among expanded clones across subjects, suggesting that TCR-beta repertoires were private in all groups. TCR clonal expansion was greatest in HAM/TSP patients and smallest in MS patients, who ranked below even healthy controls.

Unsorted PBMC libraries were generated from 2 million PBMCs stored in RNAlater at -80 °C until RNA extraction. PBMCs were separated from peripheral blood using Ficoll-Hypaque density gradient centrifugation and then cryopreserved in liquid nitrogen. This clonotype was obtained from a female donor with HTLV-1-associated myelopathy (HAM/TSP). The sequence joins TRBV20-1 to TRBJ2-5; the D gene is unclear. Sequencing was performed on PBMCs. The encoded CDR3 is CSARGAPQETQYF. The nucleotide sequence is TGCAGTGCTAGAGGTGCCCCACAAGAGACCCAGTACTTC.